The subject of this entry is one T cell receptor (beta chain). This CDR3 spans 15 amino acids. Germline loops: CDR1 MNHEY, CDR2 SVGEGT. Trimming removed 4 bases from V and 0 bases from J, with 13 bases in between. These data originate in a study of T cell responses to AZD1222 COVID-19 vaccine. The repertoire was sequenced with immunoSEQ multiplex PCR; TCRdb's copy has only in-frame clones and lacks some. There are 95,000 to 110,000 clones in the sample; 86% occur only once, and 3.3% lies in the top ten. V and J are TRBV6-2 or TRBV6-3 and TRBJ2-7; D remains unclear. The TCR originated in an adult who received the MenACWY meningococcal vaccine as a control. The starting material was peripheral blood, obtained 28 days after the second dose of the MenACWY control vaccine. The DNA of the CDR3 is TGTGCCAGCAGTTCTGGCACCAGAGACTCCTACGAGCAGTACTTC. This sequence encodes CASSSGTRDSYEQYF.